This TCR beta chain was observed in a study of T cell changes during pregnancy in multiple sclerosis. The germline CDR1 and CDR2 sequences are GTSNPN and SVGIG (reference sequence). J gave up 5 bases and V 5 bases, and 1 base lay outside the gene matches. The CDR3 length is 12 residues. Repertoires were generated with immunoSEQ multiplex PCR, while TCRdb's copy carries only in-frame clones and drops some. The sample lists under 70,000 clones; roughly 93% were seen once. The sample in question was peripheral blood, obtained in the second trimester of pregnancy. This chain joins TRBV30 and TRBJ2-5; 11 bases are shared with TRBD1. This clonotype originated in a female donor with multiple sclerosis, enrolled in a pregnancy study. The CDR3 reads CAWGTGGETQYF. Written as DNA, the CDR3 is TGTGCCTGGGGGACAGGGGGGGAGACCCAGTACTTC.